Listed here is a single TCR beta chain. Original data processing: It was from reference gene primer amplification that nucleated cell counts were estimated. Data came from immunoSEQ multiplex PCR; TCRdb stores just in-frame clones and leaves some out. Clone size and the V and J calls come from that table; the DNA yielded D and trimming. The table lists around 200,000 clones, about 90% of them singletons. The data were obtained in a study of blood T cell repertoires in COVID-19. Study at large: Sources were T cells, B-cell-depleted T cells, or PBMCs; the material itself was cDNA or gDNA.

The CDR3 is 18 residues long. Trimming cost V 5 bases and J 0 bases, with 19 bases left between them. Looked up from germline, CDR1 is SGHAT and CDR2 is FQNNGV. The TCR sequence derives from a man aged 40-49 years with active or convalescent COVID-19. The V call is TRBV11-2, the J call TRBJ2-2; no clear D. The sample comprised peripheral blood. The CDR3 sequence: CASSPLPYLLSNTGELFF. Written as DNA, the CDR3 is TGTGCCAGCAGCCCTCTTCCTTACTTACTTTCGAACACCGGGGAGCTGTTTTTT.